A selection of T cell receptor beta chains follows, all from one sample in a study of CD8+ T cells in alopecia areata. The protocol was immunoSEQ multiplex PCR, while the TCRdb copy is restricted to in-frame clones and leaves out a portion. The sample carries 140,000 to 150,000 clones, 45% to 60% recorded once. The sample here was CD8+ T cells sorted from blood, taken at week 4, from a patient treated with tofacitinib. The receptors were gathered from a human donor with alopecia areata. CDR3s include the opening cysteine and the closing phenylalanine or tryptophan. A D gene is named only where the DNA matches it firmly. The size field is filled for only some rows; it gives once, few, many or a size class.

d_call: -; v_call: TRBV25-1; j_call: TRBJ1-2; clone_size: -; cdr3_nt: TGTGCCAGCAGTGAACACACCACCGACTATGGCTACACCTTC; cdr3_aa: CASSEHTTDYGYTF
d_call: -; v_call: TRBV18; j_call: TRBJ2-5; clone_size: -; cdr3_nt: TGTGCCAGCTCATCGCGAATGTACCAAGAGACCCAGTACTTC; cdr3_aa: CASSSRMYQETQYF
d_call: TRBD1; v_call: TRBV18; j_call: TRBJ2-1; clone_size: -; cdr3_nt: TGTGCCAGCTGCGGGACAGGGGGATACAATGAGCAGTTCTTC; cdr3_aa: CASCGTGGYNEQFF
d_call: TRBD2; v_call: TRBV11-2; j_call: TRBJ2-7; clone_size: few; cdr3_nt: TGTGCCAGCAGCCAGGGACTACGCGAGCAGTACTTC; cdr3_aa: CASSQGLREQYF
d_call: -; v_call: TRBV10-3; j_call: TRBJ2-5; clone_size: few; cdr3_nt: TGTGCCATCAGGAACAGGGAAGAGACCCAGTACTTC; cdr3_aa: CAIRNREETQYF
d_call: -; v_call: TRBV30; j_call: TRBJ2-1; clone_size: few; cdr3_nt: TGTGCCTGGAGTGTAAGACGGGGGTTTACAAGAGAGCAGTTCTTC; cdr3_aa: CAWSVRRGFTREQFF
d_call: -; v_call: TRBV4-3; j_call: TRBJ2-2; clone_size: -; cdr3_nt: TGCGCCAGCAGCCATGGCCAGGGAGGGAACACCGGGGAGCTGTTTTTT; cdr3_aa: CASSHGQGGNTGELFF
d_call: -; v_call: TRBV7-6; j_call: TRBJ2-3; clone_size: -; cdr3_nt: TGTGCTAGCAGCTTATTGCAGGGCTCAGATACGCAGTATTTT; cdr3_aa: CASSLLQGSDTQYF
d_call: TRBD2; v_call: TRBV29-1; j_call: TRBJ2-3; clone_size: -; cdr3_nt: TGCAGCGTTGAATCGGGGGGGCCCGCAGATACGCAGTATTTT; cdr3_aa: CSVESGGPADTQYF
d_call: TRBD1; v_call: TRBV30; j_call: TRBJ2-3; clone_size: -; cdr3_nt: TGTGCCGGCGCGACAGGGAACACAGATACGCAGTATTTT; cdr3_aa: CAGATGNTDTQYF
d_call: TRBD1; v_call: TRBV30; j_call: TRBJ1-1; clone_size: -; cdr3_nt: TGTGCCTGGAGTGTAGCCTACCGGGACAGGGGCATTATGAACACTGAAGCTTTCTTT; cdr3_aa: CAWSVAYRDRGIMNTEAFF
d_call: TRBD1; v_call: TRBV7-6; j_call: TRBJ2-2; clone_size: -; cdr3_nt: TGTGCCAGCAGCTTAGGAACAGGGGTTGGAACCGGGGAGCTGTTTTTT; cdr3_aa: CASSLGTGVGTGELFF
d_call: -; v_call: TRBV5-5; j_call: TRBJ2-7; clone_size: few; cdr3_nt: TGTGCCAGCAGCTTGGTGGGCGAATACGAGCAGTACTTC; cdr3_aa: CASSLVGEYEQYF
d_call: -; v_call: TRBV29-1; j_call: TRBJ1-2; clone_size: -; cdr3_nt: TGCAGCGTCTATTACAGGGAGGGGCCCTATGGCTACACCTTC; cdr3_aa: CSVYYREGPYGYTF
d_call: -; v_call: TRBV19; j_call: TRBJ1-1; clone_size: -; cdr3_nt: TGTGCCAGTAGTATTGGGGGGAACACTGAAGCTTTCTTT; cdr3_aa: CASSIGGNTEAFF
d_call: -; v_call: TRBV2; j_call: TRBJ2-6; clone_size: -; cdr3_nt: TGTGCCAGGCAAAAGGAGACCCCGATACTCACTGGGGCCAACGTCCTGACTTTC; cdr3_aa: CARQKETPILTGANVLTF
d_call: -; v_call: TRBV5-4; j_call: TRBJ2-7; clone_size: -; cdr3_nt: TGTGCCAGCAGCACACGGCAGGGATACGAGCAGTACTTC; cdr3_aa: CASSTRQGYEQYF
d_call: -; v_call: TRBV29-1; j_call: TRBJ2-6; clone_size: few; cdr3_nt: TGCAGCGTTGAGGTGGATGGGGCCAACGTCCTGACTTTC; cdr3_aa: CSVEVDGANVLTF
d_call: -; v_call: TRBV29-1; j_call: TRBJ1-2; clone_size: -; cdr3_nt: TGCAGCGTTGAAGGAGGGCTGGACTATGGCTACACCTTC; cdr3_aa: CSVEGGLDYGYTF
d_call: -; v_call: TRBV7-9; j_call: TRBJ2-7; clone_size: -; cdr3_nt: TGTGCCAGCAGCGTAGGGGGAGCTCGGGAGCAGTACTTC; cdr3_aa: CASSVGGAREQYF
d_call: -; v_call: TRBV5-6; j_call: TRBJ2-7; clone_size: -; cdr3_nt: TGTGCCAGTGGGTCATCCTACGAGCAGTACTTC; cdr3_aa: CASGSSYEQYF
d_call: TRBD1; v_call: TRBV28; j_call: TRBJ2-5; clone_size: -; cdr3_nt: TGTGCCAGCAGTTTAGTAGGGGGCGTGCGAGAGACCCAGTACTTC; cdr3_aa: CASSLVGGVRETQYF
d_call: -; v_call: TRBV13; j_call: TRBJ1-1; clone_size: -; cdr3_nt: TGTGCCAGCAGCTTAGATGGTGTCGAAGCTTTCTTT; cdr3_aa: CASSLDGVEAFF
d_call: -; v_call: TRBV19; j_call: TRBJ2-2; clone_size: -; cdr3_nt: TGTGCCACCTTGGACAGTAACACCGGGGAGCTGTTTTTT; cdr3_aa: CATLDSNTGELFF
d_call: -; v_call: TRBV29-1; j_call: TRBJ1-1; clone_size: few; cdr3_nt: TGCAGCGTTGAGAGGGCAGCGAACACTGAAGCTTTCTTT; cdr3_aa: CSVERAANTEAFF
d_call: TRBD1; v_call: TRBV7-9; j_call: TRBJ2-1; clone_size: -; cdr3_nt: TGTGCCAGCAGCCCCCGACAGGGAAGAGACAATGAGCAGTTCTTC; cdr3_aa: CASSPRQGRDNEQFF
d_call: TRBD1; v_call: TRBV6-5; j_call: TRBJ2-3; clone_size: few; cdr3_nt: TGTGCCAGCAGTCACGGACAGGGAGATACGCAGTATTTT; cdr3_aa: CASSHGQGDTQYF
d_call: -; v_call: TRBV6-5; j_call: TRBJ2-3; clone_size: -; cdr3_nt: TGTGCCAGCAGCTACGTCGCTTCTAGCACAGATACGCAGTATTTT; cdr3_aa: CASSYVASSTDTQYF
d_call: -; v_call: TRBV29-1; j_call: TRBJ2-1; clone_size: few; cdr3_nt: TGCAGCGTTGAATCCGGGACGGCTTACAATGAGCAGTTCTTC; cdr3_aa: CSVESGTAYNEQFF
d_call: -; v_call: TRBV9; j_call: TRBJ1-1; clone_size: -; cdr3_nt: TGTGCCAGCAGCGTAGGGTCAGGGATTACTGAAGCTTTCTTT; cdr3_aa: CASSVGSGITEAFF
d_call: TRBD1; v_call: TRBV11-2; j_call: TRBJ2-7; clone_size: once; cdr3_nt: TGTGCCAGCAGCCTCCTCGACAGGGGGACCTACGAGCAGTACTTC; cdr3_aa: CASSLLDRGTYEQYF
d_call: -; v_call: TRBV27; j_call: TRBJ2-1; clone_size: -; cdr3_nt: TGTGCCAGCAGTTTATATGCTAGTCACAATGAGCAGTTCTTC; cdr3_aa: CASSLYASHNEQFF
d_call: -; v_call: TRBV30; j_call: TRBJ1-1; clone_size: -; cdr3_nt: TGTGCCTGGGGGGAAGGGAACACTGAAGCTTTCTTT; cdr3_aa: CAWGEGNTEAFF
d_call: -; v_call: TRBV30; j_call: TRBJ1-1; clone_size: once; cdr3_nt: TGTGCCTGGAGCCTCGGGACCGCTGAAGCTTTCTTT; cdr3_aa: CAWSLGTAEAFF
d_call: -; v_call: TRBV5-6; j_call: TRBJ2-6; clone_size: -; cdr3_nt: TGTGCCAGCAGCTATGCCTTCTCTGGGGCCAACGTCCTGACTTTC; cdr3_aa: CASSYAFSGANVLTF
d_call: -; v_call: TRBV9; j_call: TRBJ2-1; clone_size: -; cdr3_nt: TGTGCCAGCAGCGTAGGAGTTAATGAGCAGTTCTTC; cdr3_aa: CASSVGVNEQFF